This T cell receptor beta chain is drawn from a study of T-cell reconstitution after alpha-beta-depleted transplantation in children. Trimming took 4 bases from V and 0 from J, leaving 22 bases between them. The CDR3 covers 18 residues. CDR1 is SGHRS and CDR2 is YFSETQ in the germline V gene. A TCRbeta library incorporating unique molecular identifiers was prepared. In TCRdb, the PCR reads were re-called with MiXCR into one record per CDR3 protein. The table includes about 640,000 distinct CDR3 sequences, approximately 15% detected once. This clonotype was detected a few times. The sequenced sample was PBMCs from the stem cell graft donor, obtained from the stem cell graft. The clonotype originates from a human donor who donated a stem cell graft to a child with acute myeloid leukemia. The V and J genes are TRBV5-1 and TRBJ1-1, with D tentatively TRBD1 (5 bases). CDR3 coding DNA: TGCGCCAGCAGCACCGGGACGGGGATACCCCTTATGAACACTGAAGCTTTCTTT. Translated: CASSTGTGIPLMNTEAFF.